Sequencing of this T cell receptor beta chain was carried out in a study of cytomegalovirus exposure and HLA in healthy donors. The PCR used 60 Vbeta and 13 Jbeta primers. Produced via immunoSEQ multiplex PCR; TCRdb's table is partial and in-frame only. In the table there are about 180,000 clones, around three quarters of which are singletons. Study-level findings and limits: Reported performance of the classifier showed diagnosis of cytomegalovirus status with high specificity and sensitivity. A prior analysis recorded that most TCR beta V segments were productive about 87% or about 30% of the time.

This clone has more than one count but fewer than ten. As yet, its antigen is unknown. V lost 2 bases and J lost 0, with 4 bases in between. CDR1 is SGHAT, CDR2 FQNNGV, per germline. The CDR3 extends over 13 amino acids. This sequence originates from a woman under 40 in good health and CMV-seronegative. This rearrangement joins TRBV11-2 to TRBJ1-1; D is unclear. The sample taken for sequencing was PBMCs. The CDR3 nucleotides read TGTGCCAGCAGCTTACGGGTGAACACTGAAGCTTTCTTT. Translation gives CASSLRVNTEAFF.